This T cell receptor (beta chain) was identified during a study of shared clonotypes between healthy human individuals. Study overall: Each donor's CD4 naive and CD4 memory cells filled three plates apiece, CD8 naive two, and CD8 memory one.

About this clone: The antigen is unknown.

Study observations and caveats: Compared with memory subsets, naive subsets generally had larger estimated richness. Clonotype sharing across several donors was observed for about 4.8% of naive CD4 clonotypes.

This CDR3 region has 18 residues. Germline CDR1 SGHDN, CDR2 FVKESK. V lost 6 bases and J lost 0, with 21 bases in between. Original handling: Owing to the provision of junction-only sequences devoid of quality scores by immunoSEQ, filtering differed. Measured with immunoSEQ multiplex PCR; TCRdb has only the in-frame clones, and not every one. The DNA gave D and trimming, while V, J and clone size come from that table. This sample has approximately 1.4 million clones; 98% occur once, and the top ten carry around 0.47%. Sample: naive CD4+ T cells sorted from blood. Indicated subset: CD45RA+ positively selected. The chain uses TRBV14 and TRBJ2-1; D possibly corresponds to TRBD1 (6 bases). This receptor was obtained from a young man in good health. The DNA for the CDR3 is TGTGCCAGCAGTTTGTCGGCGACGGCCAGGGGCTCCTACAATGAGCAGTTCTTC. It specifies CASSLSATARGSYNEQFF.